These 21 T cell receptor beta chains came from one sample sequenced in a study of blood T cell repertoires in COVID-19. Clones were read by immunoSEQ multiplex PCR, and TCRdb kept only the in-frame ones, dropping some. This repertoire shows fewer than 200,000 clones, 84% found once; its top ten account for about 16%. The sample was PBMCs or T cells enriched from blood (not recorded which). Receptors were obtained from a man in his fifties who had recovered from COVID-19.

V usage is TRBV5-1 and J usage is TRBJ2-7, with TRBD2 identical over 12 bases. The CDR3 has 16 residues. V was clipped by 0 bases and J by 3 bases; unmatched bases: 4. CDR1 and CDR2 (germline): SGHRS, YFSETQ. The chain's CDR3 is CASSLGLAGGIYEQYF. The CDR3 coding sequence is TGCGCCAGCAGCTTGGGGCTAGCGGGGGGGATCTACGAGCAGTACTTC.

The rearrangement uses TRBV3-1 (or the pseudogene TRBV3-2) and TRBJ2-7; TRBD1 might be the D (6 bases). CDR1 and CDR2 from the germline V gene are LGHDT and YNNKEL (reference sequence). Trimming took off 4 bases at V and 0 bases at J, with 10 bases between the two ends. There are 14 residues in the CDR3. The CDR3 DNA reads TGTGCCAGCAGCCTACAGGGCAGCTCCTACGAGCAGTACTTC. This encodes CASSLQGSSYEQYF.

The rearrangement joins TRBV11-3 to TRBJ2-3; D may be TRBD2 (6 bases). This CDR3 is 18 amino acids long. The germline V gene has CDR1 SGHNT and CDR2 YENEEA. With 0 bases removed from V and 1 base from J, the gap between germline ends came to 17 bases. The DNA for the CDR3 is TGTGCCAGCAGCTTAGATCCCCCCCGAGTAGCGGGCACAGATACGCAGTATTTT. The encoded protein is CASSLDPPRVAGTDTQYF.

The chain recombines TRBV7-2 with TRBJ1-4; D gene uncertain. Trimming cost V 5 bases and J 8 bases, with 15 bases left between them. The germline V gene has CDR1 SGHTA and CDR2 FQGNSA. The CDR3 length is 14 residues. In nucleotides, the CDR3 is TGTGCCAGCAGCCCCCCCGGACTTGACGAAAAACTGTTTTTT. This codes for CASSPPGLDEKLFF.

The chain combines TRBV11-3 with TRBJ2-7, with D perhaps matching TRBD1 (6 bases). Germline V lookup: CDR1 SGHNT, CDR2 YENEEA. V was cut by 3 bases and J by 5 bases, with 11 bases left in between. This CDR3 region has 13 residues. CDR3 nucleotide sequence: TGTGCCAGCAGCTTTAACAGGGATCACGAGCAGTACTTC. Translation gives CASSFNRDHEQYF.

The genes are TRBV5-1 and TRBJ1-2; weak D call: TRBD1 (5 bases). Germline V gene data show CDR1 as SGHRS and CDR2 as YFSETQ. Trimming removed 0 bases from V and 8 bases from J, with 20 bases in between. This CDR3 is built from 16 residues. CDR3 coding DNA: TGCGCCAGCAGCTTGGGCGGAAATTTTCAGGGCCACGGCTACACCTTC. Protein sequence: CASSLGGNFQGHGYTF.

The V gene is TRBV6-5, the J gene TRBJ1-1, with D possibly TRBD1 on 5 matching bases. Germline V gene sequence: CDR1 MNHEY, CDR2 SVGAGI. CDR3 length: 13 residues. V was clipped by 6 bases and J by 4 bases, with 12 bases between them. The CDR3 DNA is TGTGCCAGCAGATCCGGACAAGCCACTGAAGCTTTCTTT. It is translated as CASRSGQATEAFF.

The gene calls are TRBV18 and TRBJ1-2, with D possibly being TRBD1 (6 bases). There are 20 residues in the CDR3. Germline values: CDR1 KGHSH, CDR2 LQKENI. Trimming shortened V by 3 bases and J by 0 bases, and 26 bases separated the two germline ends. The CDR3 here is CASSPRKYRQVEGANYGYTF. Here the CDR3 DNA reads TGTGCCAGCTCACCCCGAAAATATAGACAGGTTGAGGGAGCTAACTATGGCTACACCTTC.

The chain employs TRBV14 and TRBJ1-2; 10 nucleotides match TRBD1. Germline V gene lookup returns CDR1 SGHDN and CDR2 FVKESK. V lost 2 bases to trimming and J lost 6 bases; unmatched junction nucleotides: 6. The CDR3 sequence is 15 residues long. CDR3 loop: CASSQRGTGVNGYTF. The CDR3 DNA reads TGTGCCAGCAGCCAAAGGGGGACAGGGGTCAATGGCTACACCTTC.

The rearrangement uses TRBV7-9 and TRBJ1-1; TRBD1 matches 9 bases. This CDR3 is 15 amino acids long. Trimming removed 5 bases from V and 1 base from J; junction bases left unmatched: 5. The germline V gene encodes CDR1 SEHNR and CDR2 FQNEAQ (reference sequence). For the CDR3, the DNA is TGTGCCAGCAGCCAGAGGACAGGGGAGAACACTGAAGCTTTCTTT. As protein: CASSQRTGENTEAFF.

CDR3 DNA: TGCGCCAGCAGTCCGGGATTAGGGAATCAGCCCCAGCATTTT. This codes for CASSPGLGNQPQHF. The chain has TRBV10-1 and TRBJ1-5, with D unresolved. CDR3 length: 14 amino acids. The V end lost 5 bases, the J end lost 4 bases, and 12 bases lay between the germline ends. CDR1 and CDR2 (germline): WNHNN, SYGVQD (reference sequence).

The chain recombines TRBV5-6 with TRBJ2-6; no clear D. The germline V gene encodes CDR1 SGHDT and CDR2 YYEEEE. V lost 3 bases, J lost 0 bases, and 4 bases lay in between. This CDR3 is built from 14 residues. The CDR3 DNA sequence: TGTGCCAGCAGCTCTCGCTCTGGGGCCAACGTCCTGACTTTC. Encoded protein: CASSSRSGANVLTF.

This clone was seen ten or more times. This chain links TRBV5-1 with TRBJ1-1; weak D call: TRBD1 (5 bases). V was trimmed by 0 bases and J by 11 bases, leaving 17 bases between them. The germline V gene has CDR1 SGHRS and CDR2 YFSETQ. The CDR3 contains 14 residues. CDR3 DNA sequence: TGCGCCAGCAGCTTGGCCCCGCGGGACCCGCATGCTTTCTTT. It translates to CASSLAPRDPHAFF.

The chain uses TRBV19 and TRBJ1-3, with 7 bases fitting TRBD1. V shed 6 bases, J shed 0 bases, and the junction held 5 bases outside the gene matches. Germline V lookup: CDR1 LNHDA, CDR2 SQIVND (reference sequence). The CDR3 runs 15 residues. The CDR3 DNA follows: TGTGCCAGTAGATGGGGGACAGCCTCTGGAAACACCATATATTTT. It is translated as CASRWGTASGNTIYF.

The chain employs TRBV7-2 and TRBJ1-2; maybe TRBD1 (6 bases). Looked up from germline, CDR1 is SGHTA and CDR2 is FQGNSA. CDR3 length equals 19 residues. V was shortened by 2 bases and J by 6 bases, with 28 bases between the two germline ends. This CDR3 is CASSLSALGQGGSGNGYTF. CDR3 DNA sequence: TGTGCCAGCAGCTTATCTGCCCTTGGCCAAGGGGGATCCGGAAATGGCTACACCTTC.

The chain has TRBV27 and TRBJ2-7; 8 bases line up with TRBD1. CDR1 is MNHEY, CDR2 SMNVEV, per germline (reference sequence). The CDR3 covers 14 residues. J gave up 2 bases and V 5 bases, and 5 bases lay outside the gene matches. This chain's CDR3 is CASSVQGAPYEQYF. DNA for the CDR3: TGTGCCAGCAGTGTTCAGGGGGCCCCCTACGAGCAGTACTTC.

At least ten counts were recorded for this clone. The V and J genes are TRBV5-4 and TRBJ2-5, with 8 bases aligning to TRBD2. Germline V lookup: CDR1 SGHNT, CDR2 YYREEE (reference sequence). The junction had 3 bases not matched to a gene; V was cut back by 0 bases and J by 5 bases. CDR3 size: 14 residues. CDR3 amino acids: CASSLARGGETQYF. The DNA for the CDR3 is TGTGCCAGCAGCTTGGCCCGGGGGGGGGAGACCCAGTACTTC.

This clone was counted once. The chain recombines TRBV3-1 (or the pseudogene TRBV3-2) with TRBJ1-6; D remains ambiguous. Germline CDR1 reads LGHDT; CDR2 reads YNNKEL (reference sequence). The CDR3 runs to 16 residues. V was pared by 4 bases and J by 6 bases, with 16 bases between. CDR3 nucleotides: TGTGCCAGCAGCCGAAGCTTCCGGGATCCTAATTCACCCCTCCACTTT. This codes for CASSRSFRDPNSPLHF.

Remarks on this clone: At one of its ends the junction is not consistent with the germline gene, which may arise from a read error. The chain carries TRBV7-7 and TRBJ2-5, with 8 bases aligning to TRBD1. There are 15 residues in the CDR3. Germline CDR1 SSHAT, CDR2 FNYEAQ (reference sequence). Here the CDR3 reads CASSLGTGHQETQYF. CDR3 bases: TGTGCTAGCAGCTTAGGGACAGGCCACCAAGAGACCCAGTACTTC. The whole variable domain, remainder taken from reference TRBV7-7 and TRBJ2-5, is GAGVSQSPRYKVTKRGQDVTLRCDPISSHATLYWYQQALGQGPEFLTYFNYEAQPDKSGLPSDRFSAERPEGSISTLTIQRTEQRDSAMYRCASSLGTGHQETQYFGPGTRLLVL.

V and J are TRBV5-1 and TRBJ2-1; 8 bases agree with TRBD1. V was clipped by 3 bases and J by 5 bases; unmatched bases: 10. This CDR3 is 16 amino acids long. Germline CDR1 is SGHRS and CDR2 is YFSETQ. Here the CDR3 DNA reads TGCGCCAGCAGCTCGCAGGGCTCAGGGGGCAACAATGAGCAGTTCTTC. It is translated as CASSSQGSGGNNEQFF.

The rearrangement joins TRBV7-7 to TRBJ1-1, with TRBD1 matching 7 bases. This CDR3 contains 15 residues. Germline CDR1 is SSHAT and CDR2 is FNYEAQ (reference sequence). Trimming removed 5 bases from V and 5 bases from J; junction bases left unmatched: 11. CDR3 amino acids: CASSTIDRDDTEAFF. CDR3 bases: TGTGCCAGCAGCACCATAGACAGGGATGATACTGAAGCTTTCTTT.